Listed below are T cell receptor beta chains from one sample, sequenced in a study of CD8 T cells in ankylosing spondylitis. TCRdb re-called the 5' RACE reads through MiXCR, storing one row per CDR3 protein. The sample lists over 100,000 distinct CDR3 sequences; about 6.5% were seen once. Sequenced input: blood, either unsorted or a sorted T cell fraction (not recorded which). All receptors derive from a male donor with ankylosing spondylitis or in good health (not recorded which). The CDR3 runs from the conserved cysteine through the conserved F or W. The D gene is left open where the match is weak. Size values are once, few and many counts, or a class for expanded clones, and some rows have none.

d_call: -; j_call: TRBJ1-5; clone_size: many; v_call: TRBV20-1; cdr3_aa: CSASFPTPRGQPQHF; cdr3_nt: TGCAGTGCTAGTTTCCCTACCCCCCGGGGTCAGCCCCAGCATTTT
d_call: -; j_call: TRBJ1-6; clone_size: -; v_call: TRBV2; cdr3_aa: CASSELRQYNSPLHF; cdr3_nt: TGTGCCAGCAGTGAACTTCGGCAGTATAATTCACCCCTCCACTTT
d_call: -; j_call: TRBJ1-3; clone_size: many; v_call: TRBV4-1; cdr3_aa: CASSQVTAGNTIYF; cdr3_nt: TGCGCCAGCAGCCAAGTTACCGCTGGAAACACCATATATTTT
d_call: -; j_call: TRBJ1-6; clone_size: many; v_call: TRBV5-1; cdr3_aa: CASSLEGNNSPLHF; cdr3_nt: TGCGCCAGCAGCTTGGAGGGGAATAATTCACCCCTCCACTTT
d_call: TRBD1; j_call: TRBJ2-7; clone_size: many; v_call: TRBV20-1; cdr3_aa: CSARPGQGPYEQYF; cdr3_nt: TGCAGTGCTCGACCGGGACAGGGCCCCTACGAGCAGTACTTC
d_call: -; j_call: TRBJ1-3; clone_size: many; v_call: TRBV14; cdr3_aa: CASSQGGNTIYF; cdr3_nt: TGTGCCAGCAGCCAAGGTGGCAACACCATATATTTT
d_call: -; j_call: TRBJ2-7; clone_size: many; v_call: TRBV3-1; cdr3_aa: CASSLGRTSYEQYF; cdr3_nt: TGTGCCAGCAGCTTAGGACGGACTTCCTACGAGCAGTACTTC
d_call: -; j_call: TRBJ1-6; clone_size: many; v_call: TRBV18; cdr3_aa: CASSPSGAYNSPLHF; cdr3_nt: TGTGCCAGCTCACCGAGTGGTGCCTATAATTCACCCCTCCACTTT
d_call: -; j_call: TRBJ2-2; clone_size: -; v_call: TRBV10-3; cdr3_aa: CAISDSDRNTGELFF; cdr3_nt: TGTGCCATCAGTGACTCGGACAGGAACACCGGGGAGCTGTTTTTT
d_call: -; j_call: TRBJ2-5; clone_size: many; v_call: TRBV20-1; cdr3_aa: CSAPKGLFAGSQYF; cdr3_nt: TGCAGTGCTCCGAAGGGCCTCTTTGCGGGGTCCCAGTACTTC
d_call: -; j_call: TRBJ2-7; clone_size: many; v_call: TRBV27; cdr3_aa: CASSYRVSSYEQYF; cdr3_nt: TGTGCCAGCAGTTATCGGGTGAGCTCCTACGAGCAGTACTTC
d_call: -; j_call: TRBJ2-1; clone_size: many; v_call: TRBV20-1; cdr3_aa: CSATHGNEQFF; cdr3_nt: TGCAGTGCCACTCACGGGAATGAGCAGTTCTTC
d_call: -; j_call: TRBJ2-2; clone_size: many; v_call: TRBV5-1; cdr3_aa: CASQGSPIMTGELFF; cdr3_nt: TGCGCCAGCCAGGGGTCCCCAATCATGACCGGGGAGCTGTTTTTT
d_call: -; j_call: TRBJ2-5; clone_size: many; v_call: TRBV28; cdr3_aa: CASSLPVEAGSGTQYF; cdr3_nt: TGTGCCAGCAGTTTACCTGTGGAGGCCGGTTCGGGGACCCAGTACTTC
d_call: TRBD2; j_call: TRBJ2-3; clone_size: few; v_call: TRBV5-1; cdr3_aa: CASSWTSGDTDTQYF; cdr3_nt: TGCGCCAGCAGCTGGACTAGCGGGGACACAGATACGCAGTATTTT
d_call: -; j_call: TRBJ1-2; clone_size: many; v_call: TRBV18; cdr3_aa: CASSPASDYGYTF; cdr3_nt: TGTGCCAGCTCACCCGCGTCCGACTATGGCTACACCTTC
d_call: -; j_call: TRBJ2-5; clone_size: many; v_call: TRBV7-3; cdr3_aa: CASSALESQTQYF; cdr3_nt: TGTGCCAGCAGCGCGCTGGAATCCCAGACCCAGTACTTC
d_call: -; j_call: TRBJ1-1; clone_size: many; v_call: TRBV12-3/TRBV12-4; cdr3_aa: CATSEGATEAFF; cdr3_nt: TGTGCCACCAGTGAAGGGGCCACTGAAGCTTTCTTT
d_call: -; j_call: TRBJ2-7; clone_size: many; v_call: TRBV7-8; cdr3_aa: CASSAGTSYEQYF; cdr3_nt: TGTGCCAGCAGCGCTGGGACCTCCTACGAGCAGTACTTC
d_call: -; j_call: TRBJ1-2; clone_size: many; v_call: TRBV20-1; cdr3_aa: CSASGRGEYGYTF; cdr3_nt: TGCAGTGCTAGTGGCAGGGGCGAATATGGCTACACCTTC